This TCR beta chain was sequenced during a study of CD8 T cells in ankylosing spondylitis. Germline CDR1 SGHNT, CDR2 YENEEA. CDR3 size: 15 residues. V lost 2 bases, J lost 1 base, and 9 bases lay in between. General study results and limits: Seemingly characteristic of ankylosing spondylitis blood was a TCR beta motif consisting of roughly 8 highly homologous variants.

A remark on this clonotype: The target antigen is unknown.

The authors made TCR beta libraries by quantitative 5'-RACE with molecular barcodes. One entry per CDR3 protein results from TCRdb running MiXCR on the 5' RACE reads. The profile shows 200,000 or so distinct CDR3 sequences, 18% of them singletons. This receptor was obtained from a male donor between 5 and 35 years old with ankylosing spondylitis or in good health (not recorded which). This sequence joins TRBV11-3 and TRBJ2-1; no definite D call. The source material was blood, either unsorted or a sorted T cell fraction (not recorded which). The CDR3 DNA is TGTGCCAGCAGCTTATCGGTAGGATCCTACAATGAGCAGTTCTTC. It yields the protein CASSLSVGSYNEQFF.